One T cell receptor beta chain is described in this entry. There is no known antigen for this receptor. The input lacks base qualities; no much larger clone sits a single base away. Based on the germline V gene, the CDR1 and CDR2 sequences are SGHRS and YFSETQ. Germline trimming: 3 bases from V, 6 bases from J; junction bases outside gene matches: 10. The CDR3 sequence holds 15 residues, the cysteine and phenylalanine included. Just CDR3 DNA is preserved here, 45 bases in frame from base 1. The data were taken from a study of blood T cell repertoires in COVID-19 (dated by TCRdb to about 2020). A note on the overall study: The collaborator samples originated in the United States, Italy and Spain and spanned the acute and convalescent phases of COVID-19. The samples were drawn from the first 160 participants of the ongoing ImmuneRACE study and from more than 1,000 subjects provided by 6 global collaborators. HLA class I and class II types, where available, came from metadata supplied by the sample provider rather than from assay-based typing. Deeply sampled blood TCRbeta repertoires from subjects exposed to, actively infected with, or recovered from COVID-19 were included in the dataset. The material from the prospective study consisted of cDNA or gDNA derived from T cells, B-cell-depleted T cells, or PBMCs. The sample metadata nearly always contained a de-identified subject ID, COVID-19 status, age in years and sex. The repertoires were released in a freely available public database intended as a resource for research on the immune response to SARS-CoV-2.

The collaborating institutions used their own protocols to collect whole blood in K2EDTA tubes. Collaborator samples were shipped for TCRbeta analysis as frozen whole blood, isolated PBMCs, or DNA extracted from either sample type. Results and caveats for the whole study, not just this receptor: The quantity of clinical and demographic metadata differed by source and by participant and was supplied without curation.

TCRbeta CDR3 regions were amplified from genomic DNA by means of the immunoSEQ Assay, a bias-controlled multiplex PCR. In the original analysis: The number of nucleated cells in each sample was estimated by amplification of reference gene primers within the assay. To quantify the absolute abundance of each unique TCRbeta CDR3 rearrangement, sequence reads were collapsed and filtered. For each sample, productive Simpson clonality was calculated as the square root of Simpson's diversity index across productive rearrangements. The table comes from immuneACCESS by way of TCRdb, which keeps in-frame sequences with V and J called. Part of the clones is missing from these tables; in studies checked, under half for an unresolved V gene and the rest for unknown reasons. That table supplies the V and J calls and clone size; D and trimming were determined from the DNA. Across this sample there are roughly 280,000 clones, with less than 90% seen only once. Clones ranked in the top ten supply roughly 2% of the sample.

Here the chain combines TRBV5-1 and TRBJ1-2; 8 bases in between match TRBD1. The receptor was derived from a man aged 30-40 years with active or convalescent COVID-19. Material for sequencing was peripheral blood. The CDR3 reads CASSWTGQGGHGYTF. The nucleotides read TGCGCCAGCAGCTGGACTGGACAGGGCGGGCATGGCTACACCTTC.